These 18 T cell receptor beta chains share one sample of origin, sequenced in a study of read filtering for tumor transcriptome and immune sequencing. Molecular barcoded adaptors covering alpha/delta and beta/gamma chains were used on roughly 370 ng RNA. TCRdb re-analysed the reads in MiXCR, keeping a single row per CDR3 protein. The sample yields some 22,000 distinct CDR3 sequences, 20% to 25% seen once. Sequencing was carried out using a population of CD138-negative cells sorted from bone marrow. These receptors were obtained from a donor over 35 with multiple myeloma.

In this sample, this clonotype turned up many times. V gene TRBV4-1 combines with J gene TRBJ2-3; 7 bases map to TRBD1. The CDR3 covers 15 residues. V gave up 7 bases and J gave up 3 bases; unmatched junction bases: 10. Germline V gene data show CDR1 as MGHRA and CDR2 as YSYEKL. The CDR3 loop is CASKGLGTATDTQYF. The CDR3 region has the DNA TGCGCCAGCAAAGGGCTTGGGACAGCTACAGATACGCAGTATTTT.

By frequency in the sample, this clonotype is medium-sized (0.01 to 0.1%). CDR3 region: CASSQGAPSSYNEQFF. The CDR3, as DNA: TGTGCCAGCAGTCAGGGGGCCCCGTCCTCCTACAATGAGCAGTTCTTC. The chain employs TRBV12-3 or TRBV12-4 and TRBJ2-1; 8 nucleotides match TRBD1. The CDR3 spans 16 residues. V dropped 5 bases and J dropped 0; count of bases not matched to a gene: 6.

Comments on this clonotype: This probably arose from a read error, given a far larger clone one base away. The V gene is TRBV7-3, the J gene TRBJ2-7, with D possibly TRBD2 on 6 matching bases. The length of the CDR3 is 15 residues. Trimming removed 4 bases at V and 6 bases at J, with 19 bases between. Germline V CDR1 and CDR2: SGHTA, FQGTGA. DNA for the CDR3: TGTGCCAGCAGCTCCGATCCTAGCGAGCGCTGCGAGCAGTACTTC. Protein: CASSSDPSERCEQYF.

This clonotype was picked up many times. This chain connects TRBV29-1 to TRBJ2-2, with TRBD2 matching 10 bases. The germline gives CDR1 SQVTM, CDR2 ANQGSEA. With 6 bases clipped from V and 0 bases from J, the junction kept 4 bases outside the gene matches. This CDR3 has 15 residues. The CDR3 coding sequence is TGCAGCGTGAGGACTAGCGGAACGAACACCGGGGAGCTGTTTTTT. Its protein is CSVRTSGTNTGELFF.

On this clonotype: A read error is likely here: a far larger clone is one base away. The CDR3 sequence is CASSWDFADTQYF. CDR3 coding DNA: TGTGCCAGCAGCTGGGACTTCGCAGATACGCAGTATTTT. The chain joins TRBV5-5 to TRBJ1-4, with TRBD2 as a possible D gene (6 bases). The end of the DNA aligns better with TRBJ2-3, so the J call may be wrong. Germline CDR1 reads SGHKS; CDR2 reads YYEKEE (reference sequence). The CDR3 has 13 residues.

In the case of this clonotype: The conserved final phenylalanine or tryptophan is absent from the CDR3, which likely points to a read error. V is TRBV29-1 and J is TRBJ2-5; weak D call: TRBD1 (6 bases). Per germline, CDR1 SQVTM and CDR2 ANQGSEA. The CDR3 loop spans 13 amino acids. The germline V and J ends were trimmed by 7 bases and 5 bases, with 17 bases remaining between them. The CDR3 sequence: CSAERGFRETQYL. The CDR3 region has the DNA TGCAGCGCTGAGAGGGGGTTCCGGGAGACCCAGTACCTC.

There are many counts of this clonotype. The chain has TRBV20-1 and TRBJ2-5, with 13 bases aligning to TRBD2. CDR1 is DFQATT, CDR2 SNEGSKA, per germline (reference sequence). The CDR3 contains 16 residues. Germline trimming cut 6 bases from V and 5 bases from J; bases unmatched to any gene: 12. The CDR3 is CSARTSGRFGGETQYF. The CDR3 DNA reads TGCAGTGCCCGGACTAGCGGGAGATTTGGGGGCGAGACCCAGTACTTC.

There are many counts of this clonotype. The chain combines TRBV29-1 with TRBJ2-1; 7 bases match TRBD2. In germline, CDR1 is SQVTM, CDR2 ANQGSEA. The ends lost 4 bases at V and 8 bases at J; junction bases unmatched: 17. The CDR3 totals 16 residues. The CDR3 DNA reads as TGCAGCGTTGGAGACGGGAGGAAGGGTTTAAAGGATGAGCAGTTCTTC. Translated, it gives CSVGDGRKGLKDEQFF.

As concerns this clonotype: A far larger clone is just one base off, so this is likely a read error. V and J are TRBV11-2 and TRBJ2-1; D is possibly TRBD2 (5 bases). Germline values: CDR1 SGHAT, CDR2 FQNNGV. V lost 1 base, J lost 6 bases, and 10 bases lay in between. This CDR3 contains 14 residues. CDR3 sequence: CASSLAAEANEQFF. The CDR3 coding sequence is TGTGCCAGCAGCTTAGCAGCGGAAGCCAATGAGCAGTTCTTC.

Comments on this clonotype: A read error is possible here, since a much larger clone lies one base away. The chain employs TRBV25-1 and TRBJ2-7, with D tentatively TRBD1 (6 bases). Germline CDR1 is MGHDK and CDR2 is SYGVNS. This CDR3 contains 13 residues. As DNA, the CDR3 is TGTGCCAGCAGGGCGACAGGCTCCTGCGAGCAGTACTTC. Protein product: CASRATGSCEQYF.

With respect to this clonotype: This may be a read error, as it is one base from a much larger clone. The missing conserved phenylalanine or tryptophan at the end of this CDR3 makes a read error likely. The chain recombines TRBV5-5 with TRBJ1-5, with a possible D match to TRBD1 (5 bases). The CDR3 runs 15 residues. V was cut by 4 bases and J by 3 bases, with 14 bases left in between. Germline lookup yields CDR1 SGHKS and CDR2 YYEKEE (reference sequence). CDR3 DNA sequence: TGTGCCAGCAGCATGGGACCGAACCCCAATCAGCCCCAGCATCTT. Translated: CASSMGPNPNQPQHL.

Regarding this clonotype: A much larger clone lies one base from this, so it may be a read error. The chain couples TRBV14 to TRBJ2-1, with 9 bases aligning to TRBD1. CDR1 is SGHDN and CDR2 is FVKESK in the germline V gene. This CDR3 is 15 amino acids long. Written as DNA, the CDR3 is TGTGCCAGCAGTCATACAGGGGGCTCCTACAATAAGCAGTTCTTC. It is translated as CASSHTGGSYNKQFF.

This clonotype was seen repeatedly, ten times or more. The chain couples TRBV6-6 to TRBJ2-5; 7 nucleotides align to TRBD2. The CDR3 consists of 13 residues. Trimming at V came to 2 bases and at J to 5 bases, leaving 2 bases not matched to a gene. The germline V gene has CDR1 MNHNY and CDR2 SVGAGI (reference sequence). The CDR3 protein is CASSYGGGETQYF. CDR3 nucleotides: TGTGCCAGCAGTTACGGGGGGGGTGAGACCCAGTACTTC.

This clonotype was seen repeatedly, ten times or more. The chain uses TRBV19 and TRBJ2-7; no reliable D call. CDR3 size: 13 residues. The V end lost 3 bases, the J end lost 1 base, and 7 bases lay between the germline ends. Germline V gives CDR1 LNHDA, CDR2 SQIVND (reference sequence). The DNA for the CDR3 is TGTGCCAGTAGTATGCTGGGTTCCTACGAGCAGTACTTC. Residues: CASSMLGSYEQYF.

This clonotype came up many times. The genes are TRBV20-1 and TRBJ2-1; 12 bases match TRBD2. CDR3 length equals 15 residues. CDR1 and CDR2 (germline): DFQATT, SNEGSKA (reference sequence). The V gene end was trimmed by 5 bases and the J gene end by 2 bases; junction bases not matched to a gene: 4. CDR3 nucleotides: TGCAGTGCTGATGCTAGCGGGAGGGCCTACAATGAGCAGTTCTTC. This translates into CSADASGRAYNEQFF.

At least ten counts were recorded for this clonotype. The chain carries TRBV7-9 and TRBJ1-2, with TRBD1 matching over 11 bases. The CDR3 totals 17 residues. Per germline, CDR1 SEHNR and CDR2 FQNEAQ (reference sequence). The V gene end was trimmed by 5 bases and the J gene end by 4 bases; junction bases not matched to a gene: 12. CDR3 coding DNA: TGTGCCAGCAGCGTCCCGGGACAGGGGGTGGTTGGCTATGGCTACACCTTC. It codes for CASSVPGQGVVGYGYTF.

This clonotype was observed a handful of times. The V and J genes are TRBV29-1 and TRBJ2-5, with 10 bases matching TRBD1. Germline V gene sequence: CDR1 SQVTM, CDR2 ANQGSEA. CDR3 length: 15 residues. V shed 4 bases, J shed 2 bases, and the junction held 7 bases outside the gene matches. The CDR3 bases are TGCAGCGTTGCCGGGGACAGGGGATATCAAGAGACCCAGTACTTC. It specifies CSVAGDRGYQETQYF.

The table lists this clonotype with many counts. This chain connects TRBV5-4 to TRBJ2-7, with 15 bases identical to TRBD2. Losses at the gene ends were 3 bases for V and 1 base for J; bases not matched to a gene: 8. The CDR3 sequence is 18 residues long. CDR1 and CDR2 (germline): SGHNT, YYREEE (reference sequence). The CDR3 loop is CASSYSGLAGGRSYEQYF. The DNA of the CDR3 is TGTGCCAGCAGCTACTCGGGACTAGCGGGAGGACGATCCTACGAGCAGTACTTC. Combining the CDR3 with reference TRBV5-4 and TRBJ2-7 gives the whole variable domain ETGVTQSPTHLIKTRGQQVTLRCSSQSGHNTVSWYQQALGQGPQFIFQYYREEENGRGNFPPRFSGLQFPNYSSELNVNALELDDSALYLCASSYSGLAGGRSYEQYFGPGTRLTVT.